This T cell receptor beta chain was retrieved from a study of blood T cell repertoires in COVID-19. Overall study context: The United States, Italy and Spain supplied acute and convalescent COVID-19 samples. The cDNA or gDNA used as material had been derived from T cells, B-cell-depleted T cells, or PBMCs.

In the authors' workflow: Estimates of nucleated cell counts were drawn from the amplification of reference gene primers. Clones were read by immunoSEQ multiplex PCR, and TCRdb kept only the in-frame ones, dropping some. D and trimming were read from the DNA, whereas the V and J calls and clone size are those reported in that table. The top ten clones hold 3% to 4.5% of a sample with 200,000 to 250,000 clones, roughly 85% of them seen once. Trimming cost V 9 bases and J 5 bases, with 15 bases left between them. The CDR3 runs to 13 residues. Germline-derived CDR1 and CDR2 are KGHDR and SFDVKD. Sequencing was performed on peripheral blood. The chain combines TRBV24-1 with TRBJ1-2; D gene uncertain. This receptor was obtained from an elderly woman with acute or convalescent COVID-19. The CDR3 coding sequence is TGTGCCACCTCCCTACCCGGAGGTTATGGCTACACCTTC. This encodes CATSLPGGYGYTF.